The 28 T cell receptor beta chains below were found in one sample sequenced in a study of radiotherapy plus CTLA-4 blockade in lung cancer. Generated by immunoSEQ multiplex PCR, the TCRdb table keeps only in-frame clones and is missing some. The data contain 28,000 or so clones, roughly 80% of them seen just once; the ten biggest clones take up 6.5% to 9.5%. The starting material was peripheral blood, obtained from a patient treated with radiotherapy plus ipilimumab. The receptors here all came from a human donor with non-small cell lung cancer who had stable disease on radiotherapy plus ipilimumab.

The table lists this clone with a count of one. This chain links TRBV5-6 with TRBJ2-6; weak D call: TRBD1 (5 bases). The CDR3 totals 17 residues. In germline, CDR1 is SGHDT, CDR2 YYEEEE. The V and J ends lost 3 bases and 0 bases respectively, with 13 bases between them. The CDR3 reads CASSSLVGASGANVLTF. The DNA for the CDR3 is TGTGCCAGCAGCTCCTTGGTAGGGGCCTCTGGGGCCAACGTCCTGACTTTC.

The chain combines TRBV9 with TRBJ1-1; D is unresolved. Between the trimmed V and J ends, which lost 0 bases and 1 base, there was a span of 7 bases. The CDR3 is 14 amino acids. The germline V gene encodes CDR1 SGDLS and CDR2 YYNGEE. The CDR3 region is CASSVAPENTEAFF. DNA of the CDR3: TGTGCCAGCAGCGTAGCTCCGGAGAACACTGAAGCTTTCTTT. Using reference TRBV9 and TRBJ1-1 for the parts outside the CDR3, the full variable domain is DSGVTQTPKHLITATGQRVTLRCSPRSGDLSVYWYQQSLDQGLQFLIQYYNGEERAKGNILERFSAQQFPDLHSELNLSSLELGDSALYFCASSVAPENTEAFFGQGTRLTVV.

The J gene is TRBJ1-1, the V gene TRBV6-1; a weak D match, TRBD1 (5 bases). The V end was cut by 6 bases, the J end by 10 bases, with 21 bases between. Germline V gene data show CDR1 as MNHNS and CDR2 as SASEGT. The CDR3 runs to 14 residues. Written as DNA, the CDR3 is TGTGCCAGCAGCCGCCCAACAGGAACAGGCCGAGCTTTCTTT. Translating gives CASSRPTGTGRAFF.

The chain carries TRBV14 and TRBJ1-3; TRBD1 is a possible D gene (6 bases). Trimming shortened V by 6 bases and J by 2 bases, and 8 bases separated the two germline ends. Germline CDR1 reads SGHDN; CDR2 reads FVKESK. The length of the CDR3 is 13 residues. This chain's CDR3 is CASRQGAGNTIYF. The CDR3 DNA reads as TGTGCCAGCAGACAGGGCGCTGGAAACACCATATATTTT.

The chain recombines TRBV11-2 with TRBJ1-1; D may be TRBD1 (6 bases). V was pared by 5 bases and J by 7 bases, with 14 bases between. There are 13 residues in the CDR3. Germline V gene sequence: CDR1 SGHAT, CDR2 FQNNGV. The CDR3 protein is CASSPRRGREAFF. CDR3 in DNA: TGTGCCAGCAGCCCTCGTCGGGGGCGTGAAGCTTTCTTT.

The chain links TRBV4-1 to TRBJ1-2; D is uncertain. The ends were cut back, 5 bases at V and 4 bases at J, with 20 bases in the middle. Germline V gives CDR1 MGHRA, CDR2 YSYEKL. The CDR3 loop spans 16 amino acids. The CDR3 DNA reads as TGCGCCAGCAGCGAGACCGAGAACCGAAAGACCTATGGCTACACCTTC. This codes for CASSETENRKTYGYTF.

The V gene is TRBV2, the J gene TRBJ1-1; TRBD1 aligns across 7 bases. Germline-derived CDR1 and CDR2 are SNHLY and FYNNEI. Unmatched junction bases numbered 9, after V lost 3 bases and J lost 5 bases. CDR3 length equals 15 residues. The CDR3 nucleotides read TGTGCCAGCAGTGAGACAGGGCAATGGGGAACTGAAGCTTTCTTT. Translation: CASSETGQWGTEAFF.

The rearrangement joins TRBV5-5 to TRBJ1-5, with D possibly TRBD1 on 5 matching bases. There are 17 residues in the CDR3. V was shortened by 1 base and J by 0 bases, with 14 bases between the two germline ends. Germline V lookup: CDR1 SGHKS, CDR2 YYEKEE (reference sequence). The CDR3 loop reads CASSLYGDSNSNQPQHF. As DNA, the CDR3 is TGTGCCAGCAGCTTGTACGGGGACTCAAATAGCAATCAGCCCCAGCATTTT.

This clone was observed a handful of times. In DNA, the CDR3 is TGTGCCAGCAGTTCCTCCGTTACTAGCGGGGAATACAATGAGCAGTTCTTC. Translation: CASSSSVTSGEYNEQFF. The chain carries TRBV7-9 and TRBJ2-1; 10 bases line up with TRBD2. Germline V gene data show CDR1 as SEHNR and CDR2 as FQNEAQ (reference sequence). CDR3 length equals 17 residues. V was clipped by 6 bases and J by 4 bases; unmatched bases: 12.

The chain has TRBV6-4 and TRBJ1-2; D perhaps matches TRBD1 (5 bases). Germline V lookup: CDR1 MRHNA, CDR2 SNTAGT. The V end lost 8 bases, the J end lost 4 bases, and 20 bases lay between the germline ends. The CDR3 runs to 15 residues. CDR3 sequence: CASAREGALGYGYTF. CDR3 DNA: TGTGCCAGCGCTAGGGAAGGGGCGCTTGGCTATGGCTACACCTTC.

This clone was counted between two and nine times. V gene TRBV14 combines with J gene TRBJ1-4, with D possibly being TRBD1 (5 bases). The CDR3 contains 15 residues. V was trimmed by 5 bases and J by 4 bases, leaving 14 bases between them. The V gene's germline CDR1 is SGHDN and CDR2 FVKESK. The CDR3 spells CASSKAGTLNEKLFF. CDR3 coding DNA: TGTGCCAGCAGCAAGGCCGGGACCCTTAATGAAAAACTGTTTTTT.

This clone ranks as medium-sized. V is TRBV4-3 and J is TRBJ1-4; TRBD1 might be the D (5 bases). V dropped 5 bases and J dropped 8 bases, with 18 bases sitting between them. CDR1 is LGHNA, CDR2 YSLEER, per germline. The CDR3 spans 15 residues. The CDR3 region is CASSSLRDSREKLFF. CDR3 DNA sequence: TGCGCCAGCAGCTCCCTCCGAGACAGCCGCGAAAAACTGTTTTTT.

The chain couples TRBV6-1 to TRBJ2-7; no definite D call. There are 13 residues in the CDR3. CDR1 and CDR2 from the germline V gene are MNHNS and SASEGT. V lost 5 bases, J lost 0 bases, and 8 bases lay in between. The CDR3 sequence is CASSTSSSYEQYF. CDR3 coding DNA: TGTGCCAGCAGTACAAGTTCCTCCTACGAGCAGTACTTC.

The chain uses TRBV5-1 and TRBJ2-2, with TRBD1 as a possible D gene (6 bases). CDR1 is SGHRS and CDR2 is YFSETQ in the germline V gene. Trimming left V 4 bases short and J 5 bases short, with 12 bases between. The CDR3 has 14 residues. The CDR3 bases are TGCGCCAGCAGCACGAGGACAGTAACCGGGGAGCTGTTTTTT. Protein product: CASSTRTVTGELFF.

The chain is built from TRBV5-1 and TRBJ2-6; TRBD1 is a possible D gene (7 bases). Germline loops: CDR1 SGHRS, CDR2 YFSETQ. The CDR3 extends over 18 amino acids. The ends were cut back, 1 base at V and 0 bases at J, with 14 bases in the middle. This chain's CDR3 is CASSLKEGAPSGANVLTF. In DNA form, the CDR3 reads TGCGCCAGCAGCTTGAAGGAGGGGGCACCCTCTGGGGCCAACGTCCTGACTTTC.

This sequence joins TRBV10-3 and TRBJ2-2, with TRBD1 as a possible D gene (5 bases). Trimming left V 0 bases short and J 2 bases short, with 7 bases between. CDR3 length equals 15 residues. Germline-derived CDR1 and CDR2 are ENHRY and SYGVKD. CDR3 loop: CAISESRANTGELFF. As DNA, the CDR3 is TGTGCCATCAGTGAGTCCAGGGCTAACACCGGGGAGCTGTTTTTT.

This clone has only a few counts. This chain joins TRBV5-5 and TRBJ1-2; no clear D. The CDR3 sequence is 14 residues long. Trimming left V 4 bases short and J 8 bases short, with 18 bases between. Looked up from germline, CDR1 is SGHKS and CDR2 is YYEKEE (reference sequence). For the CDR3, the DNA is TGTGCCAGCAGCATCGCCCGAGCCGGTGGGGGCTACACCTTC. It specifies CASSIARAGGGYTF.

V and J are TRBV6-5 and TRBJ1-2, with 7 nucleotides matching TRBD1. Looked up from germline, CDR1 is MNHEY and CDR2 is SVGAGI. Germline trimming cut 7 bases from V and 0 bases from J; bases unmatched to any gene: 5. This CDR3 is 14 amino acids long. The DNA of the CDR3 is TGTGCCAGCAAGCCAGGGGGAGCTAACTATGGCTACACCTTC. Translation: CASKPGGANYGYTF.

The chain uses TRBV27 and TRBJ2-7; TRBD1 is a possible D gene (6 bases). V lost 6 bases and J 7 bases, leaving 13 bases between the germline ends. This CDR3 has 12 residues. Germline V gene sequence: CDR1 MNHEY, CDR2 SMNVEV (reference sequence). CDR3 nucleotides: TGTGCCAGCAGCTATGACAGGTTTGAGCAGTACTTC. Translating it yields CASSYDRFEQYF.

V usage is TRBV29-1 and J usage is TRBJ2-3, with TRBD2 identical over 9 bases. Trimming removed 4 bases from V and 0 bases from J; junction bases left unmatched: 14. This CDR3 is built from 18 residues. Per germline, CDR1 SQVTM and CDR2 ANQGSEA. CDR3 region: CSVGEISGGYTSTDTQYF. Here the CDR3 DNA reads TGCAGCGTTGGGGAAATAAGCGGGGGGTACACTAGCACAGATACGCAGTATTTT.

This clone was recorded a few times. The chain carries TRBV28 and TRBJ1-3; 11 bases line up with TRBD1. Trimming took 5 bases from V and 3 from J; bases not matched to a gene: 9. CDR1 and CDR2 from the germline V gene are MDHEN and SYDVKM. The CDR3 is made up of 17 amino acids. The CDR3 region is CASSPSRTGGFGNTIYF. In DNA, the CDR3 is TGTGCCAGCAGTCCGAGCCGGACAGGGGGCTTTGGAAACACCATATATTTT.

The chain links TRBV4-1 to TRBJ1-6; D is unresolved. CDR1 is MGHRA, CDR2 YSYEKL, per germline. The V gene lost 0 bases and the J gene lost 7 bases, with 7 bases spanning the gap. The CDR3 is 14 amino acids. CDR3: CASSQEAGNSPLHF. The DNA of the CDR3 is TGCGCCAGCAGCCAAGAGGCCGGGAATTCACCCCTCCACTTT.

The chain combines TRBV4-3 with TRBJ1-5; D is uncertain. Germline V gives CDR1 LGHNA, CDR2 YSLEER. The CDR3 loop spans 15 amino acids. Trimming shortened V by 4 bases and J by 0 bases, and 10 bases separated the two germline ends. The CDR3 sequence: CASSPGILSNQPQHF. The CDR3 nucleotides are TGCGCCAGCAGCCCGGGGATACTTAGCAATCAGCCCCAGCATTTT.

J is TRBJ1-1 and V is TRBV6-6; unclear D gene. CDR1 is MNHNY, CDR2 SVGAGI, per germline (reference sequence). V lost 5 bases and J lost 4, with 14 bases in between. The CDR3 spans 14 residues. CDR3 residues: CASSPGRAGTEAFF. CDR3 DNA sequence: TGTGCCAGCAGTCCCGGACGGGCCGGCACTGAAGCTTTCTTT.

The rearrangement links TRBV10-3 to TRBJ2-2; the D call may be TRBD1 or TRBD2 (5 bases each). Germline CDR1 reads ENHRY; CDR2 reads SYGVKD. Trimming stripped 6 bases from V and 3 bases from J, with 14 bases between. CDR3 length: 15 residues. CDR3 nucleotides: TGTGCCATCAGATCCCGGGACCGACACACCGGGGAGCTGTTTTTT. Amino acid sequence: CAIRSRDRHTGELFF.

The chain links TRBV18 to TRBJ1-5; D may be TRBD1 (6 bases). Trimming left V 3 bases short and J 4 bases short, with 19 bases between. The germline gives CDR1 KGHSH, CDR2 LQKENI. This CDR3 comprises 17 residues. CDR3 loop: CASSPEQGRGGNQPQHF. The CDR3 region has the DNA TGTGCCAGCTCACCCGAGCAAGGGCGAGGGGGGAATCAGCCCCAGCATTTT.

The chain's CDR3 is CASSLADREGDEQFF. CDR3 sequence (DNA): TGCGCCAGCAGCTTGGCGGACAGGGAGGGGGATGAGCAGTTCTTC. The genes are TRBV5-1 and TRBJ2-1; D possibly corresponds to TRBD1 (8 bases). This CDR3 is built from 15 residues. Per germline, CDR1 SGHRS and CDR2 YFSETQ. Trimming took off 0 bases at V and 8 bases at J, with 15 bases between the two ends.

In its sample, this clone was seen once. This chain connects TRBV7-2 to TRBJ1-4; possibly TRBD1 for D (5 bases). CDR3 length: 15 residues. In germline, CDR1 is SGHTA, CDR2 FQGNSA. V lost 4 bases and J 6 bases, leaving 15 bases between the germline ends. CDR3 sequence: CASSSIGTRDEKLFF. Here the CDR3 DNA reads TGTGCCAGCAGCTCGATAGGGACGAGGGATGAAAAACTGTTTTTT.